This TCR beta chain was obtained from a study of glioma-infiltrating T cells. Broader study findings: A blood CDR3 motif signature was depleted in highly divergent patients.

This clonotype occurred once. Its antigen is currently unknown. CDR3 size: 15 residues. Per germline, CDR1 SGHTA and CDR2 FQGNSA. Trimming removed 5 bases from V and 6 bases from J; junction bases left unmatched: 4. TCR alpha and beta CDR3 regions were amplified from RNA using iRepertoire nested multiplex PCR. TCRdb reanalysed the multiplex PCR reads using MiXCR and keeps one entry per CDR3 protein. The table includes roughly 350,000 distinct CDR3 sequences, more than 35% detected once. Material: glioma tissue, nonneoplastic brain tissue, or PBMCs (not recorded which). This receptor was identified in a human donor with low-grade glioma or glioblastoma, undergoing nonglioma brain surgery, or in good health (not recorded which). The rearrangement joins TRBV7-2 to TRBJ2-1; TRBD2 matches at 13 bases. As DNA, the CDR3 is TGTGCCAGCAGCCCAACTAGCGGGAGGGGCAATGAGCAGTTCTTC. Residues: CASSPTSGRGNEQFF.